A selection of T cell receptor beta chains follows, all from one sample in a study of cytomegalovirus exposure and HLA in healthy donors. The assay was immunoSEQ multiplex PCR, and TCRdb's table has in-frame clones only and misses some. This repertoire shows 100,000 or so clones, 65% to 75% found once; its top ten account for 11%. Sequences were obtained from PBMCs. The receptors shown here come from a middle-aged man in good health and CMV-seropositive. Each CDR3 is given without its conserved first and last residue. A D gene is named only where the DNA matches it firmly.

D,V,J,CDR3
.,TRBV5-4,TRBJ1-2,ASSPPGPQGVNGYT
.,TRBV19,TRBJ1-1,ASSISTGTLREAF
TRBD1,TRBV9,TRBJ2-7,ASSPRQGSGEQY
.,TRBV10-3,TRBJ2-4,ATGTLTGRNIQY
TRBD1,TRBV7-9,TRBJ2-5,ASSLGLGQGKY
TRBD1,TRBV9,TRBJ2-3,ASSVGQGRGDTQY
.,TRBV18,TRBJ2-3,ASSPRELQGGSHTQY
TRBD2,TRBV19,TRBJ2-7,ASSLRLADPPSYEQY
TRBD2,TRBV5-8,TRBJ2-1,ASSFVGSGSGGEQF
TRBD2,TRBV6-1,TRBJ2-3,ASSDLYGTSGTDTQY
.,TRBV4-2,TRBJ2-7,ASSQEPTTEQY
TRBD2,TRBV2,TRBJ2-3,ASRGLAASSTDTQY
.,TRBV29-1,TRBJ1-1,SVEDRGTPGNTEAF
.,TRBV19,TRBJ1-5,ASRLYSNQPQH
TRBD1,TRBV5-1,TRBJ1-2,ASSPGGTDKASGYT
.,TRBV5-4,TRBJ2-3,ASSFPGSRTDTQY
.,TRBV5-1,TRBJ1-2,ASSLSGGYGYT
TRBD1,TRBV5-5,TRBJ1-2,ASSSFIGTGGVYGYT
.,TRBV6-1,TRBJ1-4,ASSEANRAGEKLF
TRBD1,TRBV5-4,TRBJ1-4,ASSILHFATGGNEKLF
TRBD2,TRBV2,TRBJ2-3,ASSAGTRGTDTQY
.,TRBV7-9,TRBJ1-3,ASSLVEAGNTIY
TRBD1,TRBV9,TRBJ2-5,ASSVAGQGGETQY
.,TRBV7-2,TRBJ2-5,ASSLDASVRETQY
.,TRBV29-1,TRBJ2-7,SGEQGYEQY
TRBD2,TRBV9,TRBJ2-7,ASSAGTSGSLNEQY
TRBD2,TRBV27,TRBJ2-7,ASSFREGPYEQY
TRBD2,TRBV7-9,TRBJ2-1,ASSLVRLADYNEQF
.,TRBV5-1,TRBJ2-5,ASSLESGQETQY
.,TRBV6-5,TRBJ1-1,ASSYLGVSEAF
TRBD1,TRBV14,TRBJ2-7,ASSQQRTGKMYEQY